One sample yielded the 18 T cell receptor beta chains listed below, sequenced in a study of blood T cell repertoires in COVID-19. Method: immunoSEQ multiplex PCR; TCRdb's copy keeps in-frame clones and lacks some. The sample contains 200,000 to 250,000 clones, roughly 76% of which appear only once. The sample taken for sequencing was peripheral blood. Receptors were obtained from a woman older than 75 with COVID-19, enrolled during active disease.

This clone came up many times. V is TRBV19 and J is TRBJ2-3; 8 nucleotides align to TRBD2. CDR3 length: 15 amino acids. V lost 5 bases to trimming and J lost 5 bases; unmatched junction nucleotides: 9. Per germline, CDR1 LNHDA and CDR2 SQIVND (reference sequence). The chain's CDR3 is CASSSQREFGDTQYF. DNA of the CDR3: TGTGCCAGTAGTTCGCAGCGGGAGTTTGGAGATACGCAGTATTTT.

The rearrangement joins TRBV5-1 to TRBJ2-2, with TRBD1 matching 7 bases. Germline V CDR1 and CDR2: SGHRS, YFSETQ. The CDR3 totals 15 residues. V shed 1 base and J 7 bases; nucleotides not matched to a gene: 7. Here the CDR3 reads CASSLNRGSGGELFF. The CDR3 DNA is TGCGCCAGCAGCTTGAACAGGGGCAGTGGCGGGGAGCTGTTTTTT. The full variable domain, in which reference TRBV5-1 and TRBJ2-2 provide the parts outside the CDR3, is KAGVTQTPRYLIKTRGQQVTLSCSPISGHRSVSWYQQTPGQGLQFLFEYFSETQRNKGNFPGRFSGRQFSNSRSEMNVSTLELGDSALYLCASSLNRGSGGELFFGEGSRLTVL.

This clone was seen just once. The V gene is TRBV6-6, the J gene TRBJ1-3; D is uncertain. The CDR3 consists of 13 residues. Trimming pared 6 bases from V and 0 bases from J, leaving 6 bases between. In germline, CDR1 is MNHNY, CDR2 SVGAGI (reference sequence). The CDR3 loop reads CASRAGSGNTIYF. The CDR3 bases are TGTGCCAGCAGAGCCGGCTCTGGAAACACCATATATTTT.

The chain has TRBV5-1 and TRBJ1-1, with D hard to call. The CDR3 runs to 13 residues. Between the trimmed V and J ends, which lost 4 bases and 6 bases, there was a span of 13 bases. Germline CDR1 reads SGHRS; CDR2 reads YFSETQ. CDR3 sequence (DNA): TGCGCCAGCAGCCGCGGGTCCCCCTCTGAAGCTTTCTTT. Encoded protein: CASSRGSPSEAFF.

The J gene is TRBJ1-2, the V gene TRBV27; 8 nucleotides agree with TRBD1. Germline-derived CDR1 and CDR2 are MNHEY and SMNVEV (reference sequence). This CDR3 spans 15 amino acids. After removal of 4 bases from V and 4 bases from J, the junction contained 8 bases not matched to a gene. CDR3 DNA: TGTGCCAGCAGTTCCGGACAGGGTAGGCCCTATGGCTACACCTTC. This gives the protein CASSSGQGRPYGYTF.

This clone was detected once. The genes are TRBV11-2 and TRBJ1-2; D is possibly TRBD1 (5 bases). The CDR3 totals 13 residues. The V and J ends lost 3 bases and 9 bases respectively, with 14 bases between them. Germline CDR1 is SGHAT and CDR2 is FQNNGV. For the CDR3, the DNA is TGTGCCAGCAGCTTGGGGCAGGGTATAAGCTACACCTTC. Translating it yields CASSLGQGISYTF.

The gene calls are TRBV18 and TRBJ1-2, with TRBD1 matching 9 bases. Germline values: CDR1 KGHSH, CDR2 LQKENI. The CDR3 consists of 15 residues. The V segment lost 0 bases and the J segment 4 bases; nucleotides outside the gene matches: 3. CDR3: CASSPPGQGAYGYTF. The CDR3 nucleotides read TGTGCCAGCTCACCACCGGGACAGGGAGCCTATGGCTACACCTTC.

The chain has TRBV7-9 and TRBJ1-3; a weak D match, TRBD1 (6 bases). The V end was cut by 7 bases, the J end by 4 bases, with 17 bases between. The CDR3 loop spans 15 amino acids. CDR1 is SEHNR, CDR2 FQNEAQ, per germline (reference sequence). Here the CDR3 reads CASTPGLQGGNTIYF. Written as DNA, the CDR3 is TGTGCCAGCACCCCCGGACTTCAGGGGGGAAACACCATATATTTT.

V is TRBV19 and J is TRBJ1-5; no definite D call. V was trimmed by 10 bases and J by 4 bases, leaving 11 bases between them. Germline V gives CDR1 LNHDA, CDR2 SQIVND (reference sequence). The CDR3 length is 12 residues. The chain's CDR3 is CATKGGNQPQHF. The CDR3 nucleotides read TGTGCCACTAAGGGCGGGAATCAGCCCCAGCATTTT. Full variable domain (rest looked up from reference TRBV19 and TRBJ1-5): DGGITQSPKYLFRKEGQNVTLSCEQNLNHDAMYWYRQDPGQGLRLIYYSQIVNDFQKGDIAEGYSVSREKKESFPLTVTSAQKNPTAFYLCATKGGNQPQHFGDGTRLSIL.

Here the CDR3 reads CASSFRQGIMNTEAFF. The CDR3 nucleotides read TGTGCCAGCAGTTTCAGACAGGGGATAATGAACACTGAAGCTTTCTTT. The genes are TRBV27 and TRBJ1-1, with TRBD1 identical over 8 bases. The CDR3 consists of 16 residues. CDR1 is MNHEY and CDR2 is SMNVEV in the germline V gene (reference sequence). V trimming: 3 bases; J trimming: 0 bases; junction bases outside the gene matches: 6.

V gene TRBV2 combines with J gene TRBJ1-5; 8 positions agree with TRBD1. J gave up 0 bases and V 6 bases, and 7 bases lay outside the gene matches. CDR1 and CDR2 (germline): SNHLY, FYNNEI. The CDR3 sequence is 16 residues long. In DNA, the CDR3 is TGTGCCAGCAGGGACAGGGCAGGGGCTAGCAATCAGCCCCAGCATTTT. The encoded protein is CASRDRAGASNQPQHF.

The table lists this clone with a count of one. The chain has TRBV2 and TRBJ1-1, with D maybe TRBD1 (6 bases). This CDR3 is built from 14 residues. The germline V and J ends were trimmed by 4 bases and 5 bases, with 14 bases remaining between them. Germline V lookup: CDR1 SNHLY, CDR2 FYNNEI. The DNA of the CDR3 is TGTGCCAGCAGTGGGGGCAGGGGAAGGACTGAAGCTTTCTTT. Translated: CASSGGRGRTEAFF.

The gene calls are TRBV28 and TRBJ1-2; D is perhaps TRBD1 (5 bases). The CDR3 totals 15 residues. The V gene's germline CDR1 is MDHEN and CDR2 SYDVKM. V was clipped by 2 bases and J by 0 bases, with 10 bases between them. The CDR3 protein is CASSLGTGANYGYTF. DNA of the CDR3: TGTGCCAGCAGTTTAGGGACGGGAGCTAACTATGGCTACACCTTC.

V is TRBV28 and J is TRBJ1-4; maybe TRBD1 (5 bases). Trimming pared 1 base from V and 2 bases from J, leaving 8 bases between. There are 15 residues in the CDR3. CDR1 is MDHEN and CDR2 is SYDVKM in the germline V gene. The CDR3 sequence: CASSLSGGTNEKLFF. The CDR3 DNA sequence: TGTGCCAGCAGTTTATCGGGGGGTACTAATGAAAAACTGTTTTTT. Looking up the rest from reference TRBV28 and TRBJ1-4 gives the full variable domain: DVKVTQSSRYLVKRTGEKVFLECVQDMDHENMFWYRQDPGLGLRLIYFSYDVKMKEKGDIPEGYSVSREKKERFSLILESASTNQTSMYLCASSLSGGTNEKLFFGSGTQLSVL.

This chain links TRBV11-2 with TRBJ2-5, with 8 bases that match TRBD2. This CDR3 spans 13 amino acids. V shed 5 bases, J shed 5 bases, and the junction held 4 bases outside the gene matches. CDR1 and CDR2 from the germline V gene are SGHAT and FQNNGV. In DNA, the CDR3 is TGTGCCAGCAGCCCGGGACTAGTTGAGACCCAGTACTTC. Translated: CASSPGLVETQYF.

The chain couples TRBV2 to TRBJ1-1; D possibly corresponds to TRBD1 (5 bases). Germline V gene data show CDR1 as SNHLY and CDR2 as FYNNEI. CDR3 length equals 11 residues. Trimming stripped 6 bases from V and 7 bases from J, with 9 bases between. The CDR3 is CASRGRGEAFF. The CDR3 DNA reads as TGTGCCAGCAGAGGGAGGGGTGAAGCTTTCTTT.

This clone was picked up one time. The chain carries TRBV18 and TRBJ1-4; 7 bases are shared with TRBD1. Germline assignment: CDR1 KGHSH and CDR2 LQKENI. Trimming at V came to 6 bases and at J to 3 bases, leaving 10 bases not matched to a gene. This CDR3 region has 16 residues. For the CDR3, the DNA is TGTGCCAGCTCCCGTAGGACAGGCAATCCTAATGAAAAACTGTTTTTT. It translates to CASSRRTGNPNEKLFF. Complete variable domain (other parts from reference TRBV18 and TRBJ1-4): NAGVMQNPRHLVRRRGQEARLRCSPMKGHSHVYWYRQLPEEGLKFMVYLQKENIIDESGMPKERFSAEFPKEGPSILRIQQVVRGDSAAYFCASSRRTGNPNEKLFFGSGTQLSVL.

The chain joins TRBV11-2 to TRBJ1-4, with TRBD1 matching 7 bases. The germline CDR1 and CDR2 sequences are SGHAT and FQNNGV. CDR3 length: 16 amino acids. Trimming took 5 bases from V and 7 from J; bases not matched to a gene: 13. The CDR3 loop is CASSGIQQGRGEKLFF. The DNA for the CDR3 is TGTGCCAGCAGCGGAATTCAACAGGGGCGGGGTGAAAAACTGTTTTTT.